The clone carrying this T cell receptor (beta chain) has only a few counts. The antigen remains undetermined. A much larger clone sits a single nucleotide away, making a read error possible. The sample comes from a study of T cells in Graves' hyperthyroidism and ophthalmopathy. Whole-study findings and limits: Most thyroid clonotypes that were expanded above 0.001 also turned up in blood.

Germline values: CDR1 SNHLY, CDR2 FYNNEI. The CDR3 is 14 amino acids. RNA transcripts served as the template for amplifying TCR beta CDR3 regions. The HTBI primer set served for first-round RT-PCR of the TCR CDR3. TCRdb redid the calling of the multiplex PCR reads with MiXCR, one entry per CDR3 protein. In the table there are some 770,000 distinct CDR3 sequences, around 17% of which are singletons. This chain connects TRBV2 to TRBJ1-1; a weak D match, TRBD1 (6 bases). Sequencing used blood. This TCR derives from a man aged 18 to 30 with Graves' hyperthyroidism. In DNA form, the CDR3 reads TGTGCCGGCAGGAGGGACATCGGGAACACTGAAGCTTTCTTT. Translating gives CAGRRDIGNTEAFF.